This T cell receptor (beta chain) was observed in a study of blood T cell repertoires in COVID-19. Turning to the study itself: PBMCs, B-cell-depleted T cells, or T cells provided the cDNA or gDNA that made up the material.

The cohort comprised adults aged roughly 18 to 95 years residing in 24 US areas. Participants had their cohort set by participant-reported clinical history. Authors' analysis steps: Reference gene primer amplification in the assay estimated nucleated cell counts. The protocol was immunoSEQ multiplex PCR, while the TCRdb copy is restricted to in-frame clones and leaves out a portion. V, J and clone size derive from that table, while D and trimming were established from the DNA sequence. Of 100,000 to 150,000 clones listed, roughly four fifths are singletons. Trimming stripped 10 bases from V and 10 bases from J, with 16 bases between. There are 11 residues in the CDR3. Germline V gives CDR1 SNHLY, CDR2 FYNNEI.

This receptor was taken from a man aged 35-49 years with acute COVID-19. The material sequenced was PBMCs or T cells enriched from blood (not recorded which). The chain has TRBV2 and TRBJ1-1; tentative D call: TRBD1 (5 bases). CDR3 nucleotide sequence: TGTGCCAAAAAGTTGGGGCAGGTAGCTTTCTTT. It codes for CAKKLGQVAFF.